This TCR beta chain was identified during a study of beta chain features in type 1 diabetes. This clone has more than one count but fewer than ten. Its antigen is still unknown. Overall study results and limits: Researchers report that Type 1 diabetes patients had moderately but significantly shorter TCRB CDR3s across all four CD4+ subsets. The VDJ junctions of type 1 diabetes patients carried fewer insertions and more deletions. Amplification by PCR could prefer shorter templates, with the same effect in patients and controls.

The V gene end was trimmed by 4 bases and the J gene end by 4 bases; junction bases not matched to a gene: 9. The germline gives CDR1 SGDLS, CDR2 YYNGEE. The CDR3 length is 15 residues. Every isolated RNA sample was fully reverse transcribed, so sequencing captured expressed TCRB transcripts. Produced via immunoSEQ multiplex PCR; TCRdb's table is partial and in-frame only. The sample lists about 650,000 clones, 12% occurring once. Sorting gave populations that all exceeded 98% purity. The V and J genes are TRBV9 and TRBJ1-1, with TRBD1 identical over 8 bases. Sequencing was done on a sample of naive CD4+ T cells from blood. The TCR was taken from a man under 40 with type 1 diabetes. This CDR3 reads CASSSIGQGFTEAFF. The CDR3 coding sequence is TGTGCCAGCAGCTCGATCGGACAGGGATTCACTGAAGCTTTCTTT.